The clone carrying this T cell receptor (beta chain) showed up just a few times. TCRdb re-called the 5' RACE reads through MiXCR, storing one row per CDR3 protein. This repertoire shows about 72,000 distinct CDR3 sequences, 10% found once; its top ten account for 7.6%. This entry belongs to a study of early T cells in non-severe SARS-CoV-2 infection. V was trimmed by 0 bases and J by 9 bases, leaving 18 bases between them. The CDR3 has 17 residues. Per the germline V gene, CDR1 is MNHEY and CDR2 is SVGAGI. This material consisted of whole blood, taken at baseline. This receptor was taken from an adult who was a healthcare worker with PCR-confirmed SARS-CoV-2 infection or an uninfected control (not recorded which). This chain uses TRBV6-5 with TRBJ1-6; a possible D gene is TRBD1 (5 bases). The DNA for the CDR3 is TGTGCCAGCAGTTACTCGGGGCAGGGAGCTGCTATTTCACCCCTCCACTTT. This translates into CASSYSGQGAAISPLHF.